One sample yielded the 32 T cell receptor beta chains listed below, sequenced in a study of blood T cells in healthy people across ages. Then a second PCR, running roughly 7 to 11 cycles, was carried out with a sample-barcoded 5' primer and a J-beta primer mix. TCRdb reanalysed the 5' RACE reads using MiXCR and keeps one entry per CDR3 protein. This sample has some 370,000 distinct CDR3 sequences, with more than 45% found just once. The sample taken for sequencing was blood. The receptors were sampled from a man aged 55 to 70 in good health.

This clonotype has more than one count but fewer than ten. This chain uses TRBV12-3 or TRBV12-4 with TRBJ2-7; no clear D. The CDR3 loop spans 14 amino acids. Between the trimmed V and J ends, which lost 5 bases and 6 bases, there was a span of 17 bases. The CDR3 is CASSNRQYRTEQYF. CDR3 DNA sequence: TGTGCCAGCAGTAATCGCCAGTACCGGACCGAGCAGTACTTC.

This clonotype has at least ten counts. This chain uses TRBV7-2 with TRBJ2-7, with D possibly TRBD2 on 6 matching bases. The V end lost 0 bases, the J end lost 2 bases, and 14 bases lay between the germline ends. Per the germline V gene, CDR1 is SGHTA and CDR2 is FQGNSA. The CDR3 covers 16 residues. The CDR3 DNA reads TGTGCCAGCAGCTTAGCGGGGAGCGGGCCGACCTACGAGCAGTACTTC. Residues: CASSLAGSGPTYEQYF.

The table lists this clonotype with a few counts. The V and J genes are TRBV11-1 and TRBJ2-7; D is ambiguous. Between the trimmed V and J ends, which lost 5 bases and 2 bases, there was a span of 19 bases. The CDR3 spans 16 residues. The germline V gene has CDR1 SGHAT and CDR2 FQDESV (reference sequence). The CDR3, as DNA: TGTGCCAGCAGCCCGGTCGGGCCCAGGAGTCCCTACGAGCAGTACTTC. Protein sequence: CASSPVGPRSPYEQYF.

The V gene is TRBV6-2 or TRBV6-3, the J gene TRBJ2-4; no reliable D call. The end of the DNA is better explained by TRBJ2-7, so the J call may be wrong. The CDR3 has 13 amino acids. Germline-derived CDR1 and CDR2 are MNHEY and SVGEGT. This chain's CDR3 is CASSYSSTYEQYF. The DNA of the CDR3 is TGTGCCAGCAGTTACTCATCGACATACGAGCAGTACTTC.

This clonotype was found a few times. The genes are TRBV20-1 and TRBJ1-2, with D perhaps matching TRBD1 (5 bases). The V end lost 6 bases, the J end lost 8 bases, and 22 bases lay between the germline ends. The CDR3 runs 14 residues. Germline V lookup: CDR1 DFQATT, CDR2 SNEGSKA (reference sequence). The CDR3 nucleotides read TGCAGTGCCCAGAGGGAGGGGCGGTTTCGGGGCTACACCTTC. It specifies CSAQREGRFRGYTF.

CDR3 loop: CAFTRGVGSPLHF. DNA of the CDR3: TGTGCCTTCACGCGGGGTGTGGGGTCACCCCTCCACTTT. V and J are TRBV30 and TRBJ1-6; D not certain. The germline V and J ends were trimmed by 7 bases and 10 bases, with 17 bases remaining between them. The CDR3 length is 13 residues. From germline, CDR1 is GTSNPN and CDR2 SVGIG (reference sequence).

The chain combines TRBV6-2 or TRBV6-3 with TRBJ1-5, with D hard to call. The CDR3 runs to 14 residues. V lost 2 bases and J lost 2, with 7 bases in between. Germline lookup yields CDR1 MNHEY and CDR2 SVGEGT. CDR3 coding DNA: TGTGCCAGCAGTTACGAAAAGGGCAATCAGCCCCAGCATTTT. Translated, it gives CASSYEKGNQPQHF.

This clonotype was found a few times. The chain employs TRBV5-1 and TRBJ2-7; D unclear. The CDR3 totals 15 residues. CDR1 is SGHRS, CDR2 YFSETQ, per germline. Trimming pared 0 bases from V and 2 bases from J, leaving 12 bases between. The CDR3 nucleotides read TGCGCCAGCAGCTTGGAGTACGGTGGCACCTACGAGCAGTACTTC. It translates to CASSLEYGGTYEQYF.

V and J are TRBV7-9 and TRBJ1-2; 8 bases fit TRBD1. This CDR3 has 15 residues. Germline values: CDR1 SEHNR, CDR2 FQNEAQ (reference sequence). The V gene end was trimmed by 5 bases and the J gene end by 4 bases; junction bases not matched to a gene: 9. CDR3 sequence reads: CASSPQGGIGYGYTF. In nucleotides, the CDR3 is TGTGCCAGCAGCCCACAGGGGGGTATCGGCTATGGCTACACCTTC.

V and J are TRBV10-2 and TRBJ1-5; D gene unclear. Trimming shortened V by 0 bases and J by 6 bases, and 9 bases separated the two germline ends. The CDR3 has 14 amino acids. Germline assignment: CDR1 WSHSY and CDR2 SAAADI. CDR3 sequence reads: CASSESNSVQPQHF. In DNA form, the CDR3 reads TGCGCCAGCAGTGAGTCGAATTCGGTTCAGCCCCAGCATTTT.

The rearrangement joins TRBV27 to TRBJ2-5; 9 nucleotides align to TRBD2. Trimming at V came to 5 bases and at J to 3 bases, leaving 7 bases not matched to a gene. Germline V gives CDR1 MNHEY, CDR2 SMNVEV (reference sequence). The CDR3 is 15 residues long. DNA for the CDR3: TGTGCCAGCAGTGTAGCGGGAGAGAGGGAAGAGACCCAGTACTTC. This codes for CASSVAGEREETQYF.

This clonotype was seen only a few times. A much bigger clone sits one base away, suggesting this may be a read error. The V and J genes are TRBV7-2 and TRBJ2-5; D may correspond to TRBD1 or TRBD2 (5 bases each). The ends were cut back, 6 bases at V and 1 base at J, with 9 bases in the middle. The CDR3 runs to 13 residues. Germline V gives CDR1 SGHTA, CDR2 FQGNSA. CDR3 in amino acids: CASSGDPQETQYF. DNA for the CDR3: TGTGCCAGCAGTGGGGACCCCCAAGAGACCCAGTACTTC.

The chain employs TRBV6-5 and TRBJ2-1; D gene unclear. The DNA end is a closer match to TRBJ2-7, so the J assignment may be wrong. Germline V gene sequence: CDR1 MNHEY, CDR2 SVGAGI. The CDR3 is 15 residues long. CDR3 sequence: CASSYSMPAYNEQYF. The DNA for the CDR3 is TGTGCCAGCAGTTACTCGATGCCAGCCTACAATGAGCAGTACTTC.

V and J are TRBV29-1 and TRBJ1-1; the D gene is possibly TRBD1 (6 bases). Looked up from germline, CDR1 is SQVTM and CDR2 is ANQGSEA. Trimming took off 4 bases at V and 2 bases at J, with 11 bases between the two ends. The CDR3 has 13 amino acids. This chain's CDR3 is CSVGWGPNTEAFF. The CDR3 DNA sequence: TGCAGCGTTGGGTGGGGGCCCAACACTGAAGCTTTCTTT.

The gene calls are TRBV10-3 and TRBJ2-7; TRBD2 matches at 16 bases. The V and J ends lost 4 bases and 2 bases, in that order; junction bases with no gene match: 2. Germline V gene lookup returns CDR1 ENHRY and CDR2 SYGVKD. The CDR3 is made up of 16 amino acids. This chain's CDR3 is CAISGGLAGGPYEQYF. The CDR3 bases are TGTGCCATCAGTGGGGGACTAGCGGGAGGGCCCTACGAGCAGTACTTC.

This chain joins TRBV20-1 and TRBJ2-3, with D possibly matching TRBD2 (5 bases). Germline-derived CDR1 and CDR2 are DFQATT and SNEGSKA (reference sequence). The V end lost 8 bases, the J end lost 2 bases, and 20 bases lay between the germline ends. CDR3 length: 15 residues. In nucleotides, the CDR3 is TGCAGTACTACGCGCCCGGACTGGCCCACAGATACGCAGTATTTT. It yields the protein CSTTRPDWPTDTQYF.

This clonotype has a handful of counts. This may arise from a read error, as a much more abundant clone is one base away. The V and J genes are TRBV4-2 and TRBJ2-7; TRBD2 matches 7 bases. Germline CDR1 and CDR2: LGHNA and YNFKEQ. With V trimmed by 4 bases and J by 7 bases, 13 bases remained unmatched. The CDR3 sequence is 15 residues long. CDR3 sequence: CASSRRLAVYNEQYF. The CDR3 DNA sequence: TGTGCCAGCAGCCGAAGGCTAGCGGTTTACAATGAGCAGTACTTC.

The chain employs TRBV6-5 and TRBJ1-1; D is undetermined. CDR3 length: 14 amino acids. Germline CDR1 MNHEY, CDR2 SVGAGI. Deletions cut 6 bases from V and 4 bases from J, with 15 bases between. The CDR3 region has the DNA TGTGCCAGCAGAAATGACGGTAAGGTCACTGAAGCTTTCTTT. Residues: CASRNDGKVTEAFF.

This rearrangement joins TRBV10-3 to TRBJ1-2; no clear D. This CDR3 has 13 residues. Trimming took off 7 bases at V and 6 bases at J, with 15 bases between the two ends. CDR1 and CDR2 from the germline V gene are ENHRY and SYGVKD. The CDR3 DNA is TGTGCCATCAACCCGGACGTAGGGAATGGCTACACCTTC. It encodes CAINPDVGNGYTF.

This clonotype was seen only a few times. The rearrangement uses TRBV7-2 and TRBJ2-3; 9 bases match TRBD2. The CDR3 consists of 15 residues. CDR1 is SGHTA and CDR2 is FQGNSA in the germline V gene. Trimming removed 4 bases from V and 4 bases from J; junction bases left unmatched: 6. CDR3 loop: CASSYTGTSSDTQYF. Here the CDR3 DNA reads TGTGCCAGCAGCTACACCGGGACTAGCTCAGATACGCAGTATTTT.

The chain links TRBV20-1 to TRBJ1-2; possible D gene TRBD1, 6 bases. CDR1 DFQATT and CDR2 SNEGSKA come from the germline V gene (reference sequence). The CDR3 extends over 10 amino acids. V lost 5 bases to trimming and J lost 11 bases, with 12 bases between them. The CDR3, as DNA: TGCAGTGCTCGGGACAACCAGTACACCTTC. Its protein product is CSARDNQYTF.

The CDR3: CASSDGGGPTDTQYF. In DNA, the CDR3 is TGTGCCAGTAGCGACGGGGGGGGGCCCACAGATACGCAGTATTTT. The rearrangement links TRBV19 to TRBJ2-3; 8 bases line up with TRBD2. V lost 6 bases and J lost 2; bases outside the gene matches: 7. The germline gives CDR1 LNHDA, CDR2 SQIVND (reference sequence). CDR3 size: 15 residues.

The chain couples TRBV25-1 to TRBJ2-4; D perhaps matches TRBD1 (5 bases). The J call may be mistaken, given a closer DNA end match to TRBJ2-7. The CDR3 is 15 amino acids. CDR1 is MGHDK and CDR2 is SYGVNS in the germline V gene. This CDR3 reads CASSELRAPTGEQYF. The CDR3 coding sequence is TGTGCCAGCAGTGAGCTCAGGGCCCCTACGGGCGAGCAGTACTTC.

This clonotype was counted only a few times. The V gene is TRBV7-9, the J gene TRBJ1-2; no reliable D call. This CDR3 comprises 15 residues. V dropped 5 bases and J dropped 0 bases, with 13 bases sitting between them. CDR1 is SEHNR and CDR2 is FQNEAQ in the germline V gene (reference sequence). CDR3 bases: TGTGCCAGCAGCGTGACGGATGGGGCTAACTATGGCTACACCTTC. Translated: CASSVTDGANYGYTF.

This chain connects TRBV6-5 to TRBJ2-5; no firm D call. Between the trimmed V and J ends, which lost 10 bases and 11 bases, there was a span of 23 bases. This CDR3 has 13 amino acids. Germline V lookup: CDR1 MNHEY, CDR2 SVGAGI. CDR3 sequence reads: CATTGPGPREQYF. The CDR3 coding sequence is TGTGCCACAACTGGTCCAGGCCCGAGAGAGCAGTACTTC.

CDR3 sequence reads: CASSSGVQETQYF. CDR3 nucleotide sequence: TGTGCCAGCAGTTCAGGGGTCCAAGAGACCCAGTACTTC. This sequence joins TRBV9 and TRBJ2-5, with D perhaps matching TRBD1 (6 bases). There are 13 residues in the CDR3. Germline CDR1 and CDR2: SGDLS and YYNGEE. V was cut by 5 bases and J by 1 base, with 9 bases left in between.

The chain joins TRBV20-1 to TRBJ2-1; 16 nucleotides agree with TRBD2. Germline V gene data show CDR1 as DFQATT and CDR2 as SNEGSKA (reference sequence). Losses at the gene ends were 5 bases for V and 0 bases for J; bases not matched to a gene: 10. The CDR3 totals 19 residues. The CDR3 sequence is CSAATPGLAGGVSYNEQFF. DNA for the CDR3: TGCAGTGCTGCCACCCCGGGACTAGCGGGGGGGGTCTCCTACAATGAGCAGTTCTTC.

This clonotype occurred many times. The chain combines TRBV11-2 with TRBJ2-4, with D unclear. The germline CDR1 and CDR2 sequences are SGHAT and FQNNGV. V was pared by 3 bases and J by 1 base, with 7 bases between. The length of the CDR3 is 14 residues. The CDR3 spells CASSFDVAKNIQYF. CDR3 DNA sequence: TGTGCCAGCAGCTTCGATGTGGCCAAAAACATTCAGTACTTC.

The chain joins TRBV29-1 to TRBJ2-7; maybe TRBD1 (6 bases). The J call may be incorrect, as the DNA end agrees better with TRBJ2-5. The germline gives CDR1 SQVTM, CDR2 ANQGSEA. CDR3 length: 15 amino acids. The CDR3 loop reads CSVAFSPGAPETQYF. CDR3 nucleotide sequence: TGCAGCGTCGCCTTTTCCCCAGGGGCCCCAGAGACCCAGTACTTC.

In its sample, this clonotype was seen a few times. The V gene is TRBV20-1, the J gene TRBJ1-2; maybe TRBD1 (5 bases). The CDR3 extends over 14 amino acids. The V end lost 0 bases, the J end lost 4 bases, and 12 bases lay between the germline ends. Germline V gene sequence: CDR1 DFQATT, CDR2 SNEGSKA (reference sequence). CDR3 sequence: CSARDGARFYGYTF. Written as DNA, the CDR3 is TGCAGTGCTAGAGACGGGGCCCGCTTCTATGGCTACACCTTC.

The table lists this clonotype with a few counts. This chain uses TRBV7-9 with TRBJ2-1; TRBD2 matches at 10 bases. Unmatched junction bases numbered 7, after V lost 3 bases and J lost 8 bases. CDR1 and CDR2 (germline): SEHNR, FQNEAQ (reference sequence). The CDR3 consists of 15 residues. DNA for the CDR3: TGTGCCAGCAGCTTTCCAGCGGGGGGGCGAGATGAGCAGTTCTTC. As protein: CASSFPAGGRDEQFF.

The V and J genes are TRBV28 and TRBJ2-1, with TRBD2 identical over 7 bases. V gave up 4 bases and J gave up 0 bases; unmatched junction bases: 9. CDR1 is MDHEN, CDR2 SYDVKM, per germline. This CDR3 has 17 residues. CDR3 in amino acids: CASSSPLAESSYNEQFF. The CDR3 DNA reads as TGTGCCAGCAGTTCCCCTCTAGCGGAAAGCTCCTACAATGAGCAGTTCTTC.